This T cell receptor (beta chain) is from a study of blood T cells in healthy people across ages. General observations from the study: The CMV status of each donor remained undetermined, and this could have confounded shifts in expanded clonotypes.

The CDR3 consists of 12 residues. Trimming took 10 bases from V and 3 from J, leaving 12 bases between them. Germline CDR1 MDHEN, CDR2 SYDVKM. A second PCR, run for about 6 to 11 cycles, used a sample-barcoded 5' primer plus a J-beta primer mix. MiXCR, run by TCRdb on the 5' RACE reads, gives a single entry per CDR3 protein. The profile covers about 900,000 distinct CDR3 sequences, with under 80% appearing a single time and 25% to 30% taken by the ten largest. Worth noting for this clonotype: What it binds is unknown.

This sequence was found in a man aged 25-45 years in good health. The chain is built from TRBV28 and TRBJ1-1; D not resolved. The sample was blood. The CDR3 nucleotides are TGTGCCACCTGGAGGTGGGACACTGAAGCTTTCTTT. This sequence encodes CATWRWDTEAFF.